The 21 T cell receptor beta chains below come from one sample, sequenced in a study of blood T cells in healthy people across ages. The authors ran a second PCR of about 7 to 11 cycles using a sample-barcoded 5' primer and a J-beta primer mix. TCRdb reprocessed the 5' RACE reads via MiXCR and lists one record per CDR3 protein. This sample has approximately 800,000 distinct CDR3 sequences, with around half found just once. Material for sequencing was blood. Receptors originate from an elderly man in good health.

This chain links TRBV3-1 with TRBJ1-2, with D perhaps TRBD1 (5 bases). Germline-derived CDR1 and CDR2 are LGHDT and YNNKEL (reference sequence). The CDR3 extends over 15 amino acids. V was pared by 4 bases and J by 6 bases, with 18 bases between. The CDR3 loop is CASSRRSRDRNGYTF. CDR3 nucleotide sequence: TGTGCCAGCAGCCGTCGTAGCAGGGATAGAAATGGCTACACCTTC. Complete variable domain (other parts from reference TRBV3-1 and TRBJ1-2): DTAVSQTPKYLVTQMGNDKSIKCEQNLGHDTMYWYKQDSKKFLKIMFSYNNKELIINETVPNRFSPKSPDKAHLNLHINSLELGDSAVYFCASSRRSRDRNGYTFGSGTRLTVV.

The chain recombines TRBV10-3 with TRBJ1-1; D possibly corresponds to TRBD1 (5 bases). Germline loops: CDR1 ENHRY, CDR2 SYGVKD. The CDR3 is made up of 15 amino acids. Trimming cost V 2 bases and J 0 bases, with 10 bases left between them. The CDR3 here is CAISEGAALNTEAFF. CDR3 in DNA: TGTGCCATCAGTGAGGGGGCGGCCTTGAACACTGAAGCTTTCTTT.

V gene TRBV6-1 combines with J gene TRBJ1-6; D gene unclear. V lost 3 bases and J 3 bases, leaving 6 bases between the germline ends. Germline V gene sequence: CDR1 MNHNS, CDR2 SASEGT. This CDR3 spans 14 amino acids. This CDR3 reads CASSERIYNSPLHF. Written as DNA, the CDR3 is TGTGCCAGCAGTGAGAGGATCTATAATTCACCCCTCCACTTT.

CDR3: CASSHPGGTEAFF. CDR3 bases: TGTGCCAGCAGCCACCCAGGGGGCACTGAAGCTTTCTTT. This chain links TRBV7-2 with TRBJ1-1; 7 nucleotides align to TRBD1. The germline CDR1 and CDR2 sequences are SGHTA and FQGNSA. Losses at the gene ends were 5 bases for V and 4 bases for J; bases not matched to a gene: 4. The CDR3 is made up of 13 amino acids.

The V gene is TRBV12-3 or TRBV12-4, the J gene TRBJ2-5; D is undetermined. The ends were cut back, 5 bases at V and 0 bases at J, with 10 bases in the middle. The CDR3 sequence is 14 residues long. CDR3 sequence (DNA): TGTGCCAGCAGTCCGATATGGAACCAAGAGACCCAGTACTTC. Translating it yields CASSPIWNQETQYF.

J is TRBJ1-5 and V is TRBV28; D gene unclear. CDR3 size: 13 residues. Germline V gene data show CDR1 as MDHEN and CDR2 as SYDVKM. The V end lost 3 bases, the J end lost 4 bases, and 7 bases lay between the germline ends. The DNA for the CDR3 is TGTGCCAGCAGTTTGATAGGTAATCAGCCCCAGCATTTT. The encoded protein is CASSLIGNQPQHF.

This chain links TRBV10-3 with TRBJ2-3; D perhaps matches TRBD2 (5 bases). V gave up 4 bases and J gave up 4 bases, with 12 bases separating them. Germline loops: CDR1 ENHRY, CDR2 SYGVKD. The length of the CDR3 is 14 residues. The CDR3 loop is CAISVSGIADTQYF. Written as DNA, the CDR3 is TGTGCCATCAGTGTATCCGGGATAGCAGATACGCAGTATTTT.

A few counts support this clonotype. The rearrangement uses TRBV5-1 and TRBJ1-4, with TRBD1 matching over 7 bases. Trimming cost V 0 bases and J 8 bases; bases outside gene matches: 4. CDR3 length equals 14 residues. The V gene's germline CDR1 is SGHRS and CDR2 YFSETQ. The CDR3 region is CASSLEGAREKLFF. In nucleotides, the CDR3 is TGCGCCAGCAGCTTGGAGGGGGCGCGAGAAAAACTGTTTTTT.

The chain joins TRBV4-1 to TRBJ2-1, with 9 bases lining up with TRBD2. The CDR3 is made up of 15 amino acids. The junction had 3 bases not matched to a gene; V was cut back by 1 base and J by 5 bases. The V gene's germline CDR1 is MGHRA and CDR2 YSYEKL. Here the CDR3 DNA reads TGCGCCAGCAGCCAAGTCGTAGCGGGAGACAATGAGCAGTTCTTC. Its protein product is CASSQVVAGDNEQFF.

This chain joins TRBV20-1 and TRBJ2-1; D uncertain. This CDR3 has 12 residues. V gave up 7 bases and J gave up 4 bases, with 11 bases separating them. In germline, CDR1 is DFQATT, CDR2 SNEGSKA (reference sequence). The CDR3 region has the DNA TGCAGTGAAAAAGGGCGTTACAATGAGCAGTTCTTC. This sequence encodes CSEKGRYNEQFF.

The chain couples TRBV29-1 to TRBJ2-1; 7 bases align to TRBD2. Losses at the gene ends were 7 bases for V and 3 bases for J; bases not matched to a gene: 12. This CDR3 has 15 residues. Germline loops: CDR1 SQVTM, CDR2 ANQGSEA. The CDR3 nucleotides are TGCAGCGCCCCTCATGAGGGAGGGGACTACAATGAGCAGTTCTTC. It encodes CSAPHEGGDYNEQFF.

The chain uses TRBV6-4 and TRBJ1-1; weak D call: TRBD1 (6 bases). The CDR3 contains 15 residues. Germline assignment: CDR1 MRHNA and CDR2 SNTAGT. V was cut by 6 bases and J by 2 bases, with 16 bases left in between. The CDR3, as DNA: TGTGCCAGCAGCAGGGACTCTGGGGGCAACACTGAAGCTTTCTTT. Residues: CASSRDSGGNTEAFF.

The genes are TRBV6-1 and TRBJ2-7, with D possibly matching TRBD2 (6 bases). Trimming took off 2 bases at V and 0 bases at J, with 11 bases between the two ends. The CDR3 runs to 15 residues. The germline V gene encodes CDR1 MNHNS and CDR2 SASEGT. CDR3 protein: CASSEHGGDSYEQYF. The CDR3 coding sequence is TGTGCCAGCAGTGAACACGGGGGAGACTCCTACGAGCAGTACTTC.

This chain links TRBV7-2 with TRBJ2-5; 8 bases fit TRBD2. This CDR3 is built from 16 residues. The germline gives CDR1 SGHTA, CDR2 FQGNSA. The V gene end was trimmed by 1 base and the J gene end by 5 bases; junction bases not matched to a gene: 9. The CDR3 sequence: CASSLGVGLARETQYF. The CDR3 DNA sequence: TGTGCCAGCAGCTTAGGAGTAGGACTAGCTCGGGAGACCCAGTACTTC.

This chain joins TRBV4-2 and TRBJ2-5, with 10 bases matching TRBD2. The V gene end was trimmed by 1 base and the J gene end by 4 bases; junction bases not matched to a gene: 6. The CDR3 consists of 16 residues. Germline V gives CDR1 LGHNA, CDR2 YNFKEQ. CDR3 protein: CASSQAVAGGLETQYF. The CDR3, as DNA: TGTGCCAGCAGCCAAGCGGTAGCGGGAGGCTTAGAGACCCAGTACTTC.

This chain uses TRBV14 with TRBJ2-3; 10 bases map to TRBD2. Germline V gives CDR1 SGHDN, CDR2 FVKESK. V dropped 5 bases and J dropped 14; count of bases not matched to a gene: 16. CDR3 size: 15 residues. CDR3 nucleotide sequence: TGTGCCAGCAGCGGCGGGACTAGCGCACACAGATACGCGTATTTT. Protein sequence: CASSGGTSAHRYAYF.

Here the CDR3 reads CASSQPYATNEKLFF. For the CDR3, the DNA is TGCGCCAGCAGCCAGCCTTATGCAACTAATGAAAAACTGTTTTTT. The chain couples TRBV4-1 to TRBJ1-4; unclear D gene. Trimming cost V 3 bases and J 0 bases, with 8 bases left between them. The germline V gene has CDR1 MGHRA and CDR2 YSYEKL. CDR3 size: 15 residues.

V is TRBV20-1 and J is TRBJ2-3, with 16 positions matching TRBD2. The CDR3 sequence is 18 residues long. With V trimmed by 4 bases and J by 14 bases, 21 bases remained unmatched. Germline V CDR1 and CDR2: DFQATT, SNEGSKA (reference sequence). As DNA, the CDR3 is TGCAGTGCTAACCCGGGACTAGCGGGAGGGCCCTCTCGCAGATACGCGTATTTT. Its protein product is CSANPGLAGGPSRRYAYF.

V gene TRBV27 combines with J gene TRBJ2-6; D might be TRBD1 (5 bases). The CDR3 totals 17 residues. V dropped 1 base and J dropped 1 base, with 11 bases sitting between them. CDR1 MNHEY and CDR2 SMNVEV come from the germline V gene (reference sequence). In DNA, the CDR3 is TGTGCCAGCAGTTTATGGCAGGGCATGTCTGGGGCCAACGTCCTGACTTTC. Amino acid sequence: CASSLWQGMSGANVLTF.

This clonotype occurred many times. The chain carries TRBV6-6 and TRBJ2-3; 8 bases line up with TRBD1. The germline CDR1 and CDR2 sequences are MNHNY and SVGAGI (reference sequence). Trimming took 7 bases from V and 2 from J; bases not matched to a gene: 8. This CDR3 is 15 amino acids long. CDR3 nucleotide sequence: TGTGCCAGCACCATTCAGGGGGCGCCCACAGATACGCAGTATTTT. This translates into CASTIQGAPTDTQYF.

The gene calls are TRBV6-5 and TRBJ2-6; D possibly corresponds to TRBD1 (6 bases). CDR1 MNHEY and CDR2 SVGAGI come from the germline V gene. Trimming pared 1 base from V and 2 bases from J, leaving 9 bases between. CDR3 length: 16 residues. In DNA, the CDR3 is TGTGCCAGCAGTTACTTTGAGGGGGCTGGGGCCAACGTCCTGACTTTC. The encoded protein is CASSYFEGAGANVLTF.